Below, one TCR beta chain is given with its context. Germline CDR1 reads MNHEY; CDR2 reads SMNVEV (reference sequence). CDR3 length equals 12 residues. V lost 3 bases, J lost 9 bases, and 9 bases lay in between. The protocol was immunoSEQ multiplex PCR, while the TCRdb copy is restricted to in-frame clones and leaves out a portion. The sample has 100,000 to 150,000 clones; around 87% are singletons. The data belong to a study of control samples from healthy donors and cancer patients. The chain uses TRBV27 and TRBJ2-1; no firm D call. The sample consisted of blood. This sequence was found in a man aged 55 to 69 in good health. CDR3 loop: CASSFSSGEQFF. CDR3 DNA: TGTGCCAGCAGTTTTTCAAGTGGTGAGCAGTTCTTC.